This is a list of T cell receptor beta chains from one sample in a study of CD8+ T cells in alopecia areata. Data came from immunoSEQ multiplex PCR; TCRdb stores just in-frame clones and leaves some out. This table has about 92,000 clones, roughly two fifths appearing once. Specimen: CD8+ T cells sorted from blood, collected at week 24, from a patient treated with tofacitinib. The receptors here all came from a human donor with alopecia areata. CDR3s include the opening cysteine and the closing phenylalanine or tryptophan. D genes are given only for firm matches. Some rows have no size entry. The others give once, few or many, or a class for an expanded clone.

abundance: NA; d_gene: NA; v_gene: TRBV14; j_gene: TRBJ1-1; CDR3aa: CASSQVRGLEAFF; CDR3nt: TGTGCCAGCAGCCAAGTTCGGGGCCTTGAAGCTTTCTTT
abundance: NA; d_gene: TRBD2; v_gene: TRBV27; j_gene: TRBJ2-7; CDR3aa: CASRTAGGPLLYEQYF; CDR3nt: TGTGCCAGTAGAACGGCGGGAGGGCCTTTACTCTACGAGCAGTACTTC
abundance: NA; d_gene: NA; v_gene: TRBV14; j_gene: TRBJ1-2; CDR3aa: CASSQDDLRRGYTF; CDR3nt: TGTGCCAGCAGCCAAGATGACCTTCGTAGGGGCTACACCTTC
abundance: NA; d_gene: NA; v_gene: TRBV4-1; j_gene: TRBJ2-7; CDR3aa: CASSQEPLTKDEQYF; CDR3nt: TGCGCCAGCAGCCAAGAGCCCCTAACTAAGGACGAGCAGTACTTC
abundance: NA; d_gene: NA; v_gene: TRBV6-1; j_gene: TRBJ2-3; CDR3aa: CASSEARGGPTDTQYF; CDR3nt: TGTGCCAGCAGTGAAGCGAGGGGGGGACCTACAGATACGCAGTATTTT
abundance: NA; d_gene: NA; v_gene: TRBV6-1; j_gene: TRBJ2-2; CDR3aa: CASSGHRVLNTGELFF; CDR3nt: TGTGCCAGCAGTGGCCACCGGGTTCTGAACACCGGGGAGCTGTTTTTT
abundance: NA; d_gene: TRBD1; v_gene: TRBV2; j_gene: TRBJ1-1; CDR3aa: CASRRTGNTEAFF; CDR3nt: TGTGCCAGCAGACGGACAGGGAACACTGAAGCTTTCTTT
abundance: NA; d_gene: TRBD1; v_gene: TRBV29-1; j_gene: TRBJ2-5; CDR3aa: CSVDDRGETQYF; CDR3nt: TGCAGCGTTGACGACAGGGGTGAGACCCAGTACTTC
abundance: few; d_gene: NA; v_gene: TRBV10-2; j_gene: TRBJ1-1; CDR3aa: CASSEDFPGGMNTEAFF; CDR3nt: TGCGCCAGCAGTGAGGATTTCCCGGGGGGGATGAACACTGAAGCTTTCTTT
abundance: NA; d_gene: NA; v_gene: TRBV4-1; j_gene: TRBJ1-2; CDR3aa: CASSQGSTNYGYTF; CDR3nt: TGCGCCAGCAGCCAAGGGTCAACGAACTATGGCTACACCTTC
abundance: once; d_gene: TRBD1; v_gene: TRBV4-1; j_gene: TRBJ2-2; CDR3aa: CASSARSGTGTGELFF; CDR3nt: TGCGCCAGCAGCGCACGTTCCGGGACAGGCACCGGGGAGCTGTTTTTT
abundance: NA; d_gene: NA; v_gene: TRBV15; j_gene: TRBJ2-5; CDR3aa: CATSRAREQETQYF; CDR3nt: TGTGCCACCAGCAGAGCGAGGGAACAAGAGACCCAGTACTTC
abundance: NA; d_gene: TRBD1; v_gene: TRBV29-1; j_gene: TRBJ1-2; CDR3aa: CSVATGQGTFGGYTF; CDR3nt: TGCAGCGTTGCTACGGGACAGGGGACTTTCGGTGGCTACACCTTC
abundance: once; d_gene: NA; v_gene: TRBV5-1; j_gene: TRBJ2-7; CDR3aa: CASSWYSGGYEQYF; CDR3nt: TGCGCCAGCAGCTGGTATAGCGGAGGCTACGAGCAGTACTTC
abundance: NA; d_gene: NA; v_gene: TRBV27; j_gene: TRBJ2-7; CDR3aa: CASSLRARGRGSSYEQYF; CDR3nt: TGTGCCAGCAGTTTAAGGGCCCGGGGGAGGGGGAGCTCCTACGAGCAGTACTTC
abundance: NA; d_gene: NA; v_gene: TRBV27; j_gene: TRBJ2-1; CDR3aa: CASRTSPRQTPYNEQFF; CDR3nt: TGTGCCAGCAGAACTAGCCCCCGGCAAACCCCATACAATGAGCAGTTCTTC
abundance: few; d_gene: NA; v_gene: TRBV4-1; j_gene: TRBJ2-5; CDR3aa: CASSQGLEQYF; CDR3nt: TGTGCCAGCAGCCAGGGGCTGGAGCAGTACTTC
abundance: NA; d_gene: NA; v_gene: TRBV27; j_gene: TRBJ2-3; CDR3aa: CASSFRGTDTQYF; CDR3nt: TGTGCCAGCAGTTTTAGGGGCACAGATACGCAGTATTTT
abundance: few; d_gene: NA; v_gene: TRBV11-2; j_gene: TRBJ2-7; CDR3aa: CASSLGSSYEQYF; CDR3nt: TGTGCCAGCAGCTTGGGCAGCTCCTACGAGCAGTACTTC
abundance: NA; d_gene: NA; v_gene: TRBV4-2; j_gene: TRBJ2-7; CDR3aa: CASSQGGGPEVYEQYF; CDR3nt: TGTGCCAGCAGCCAAGGAGGCGGACCCGAGGTCTACGAGCAGTACTTC
abundance: NA; d_gene: NA; v_gene: TRBV5-1; j_gene: TRBJ2-5; CDR3aa: CASSLPGYGETQYF; CDR3nt: TGCGCCAGCAGCTTGCCCGGATACGGGGAGACCCAGTACTTC
abundance: NA; d_gene: TRBD2; v_gene: TRBV2; j_gene: TRBJ2-7; CDR3aa: CASRTSGTNEQYF; CDR3nt: TGTGCCAGCAGGACCAGCGGGACCAACGAGCAGTACTTC
abundance: few; d_gene: NA; v_gene: TRBV4-1; j_gene: TRBJ2-7; CDR3aa: CASSPRGAEQYF; CDR3nt: TGCGCCAGCAGCCCCCGGGGGGCCGAGCAGTACTTC
abundance: few; d_gene: TRBD1; v_gene: TRBV7-9; j_gene: TRBJ2-2; CDR3aa: CASSDTGGPFF; CDR3nt: TGTGCCAGCAGCGATACAGGGGGCCCGTTTTTT
abundance: NA; d_gene: NA; v_gene: TRBV29-1; j_gene: TRBJ1-5; CDR3aa: CSVVVSGAQHF; CDR3nt: TGCAGCGTTGTGGTCAGCGGTGCCCAGCATTTT
abundance: NA; d_gene: TRBD2; v_gene: TRBV7-9; j_gene: TRBJ2-7; CDR3aa: CASSLAHASGSSNEQYF; CDR3nt: TGTGCCAGCAGCTTAGCCCACGCTAGCGGGAGTTCCAACGAGCAGTACTTC
abundance: once; d_gene: NA; v_gene: TRBV27; j_gene: TRBJ2-1; CDR3aa: CASSQKWDEQFF; CDR3nt: TGTGCCAGCAGCCAGAAGTGGGATGAGCAGTTCTTC
abundance: NA; d_gene: NA; v_gene: TRBV7-2; j_gene: TRBJ2-7; CDR3aa: CASSYNYEQYF; CDR3nt: TGTGCCAGCAGCTACAACTACGAGCAGTACTTC
abundance: NA; d_gene: TRBD2; v_gene: TRBV7-9; j_gene: TRBJ2-2; CDR3aa: CASSSRELAGGQDTGELFF; CDR3nt: TGTGCCAGCAGCTCCAGGGAACTAGCGGGAGGGCAGGACACCGGGGAGCTGTTTTTT
abundance: few; d_gene: NA; v_gene: TRBV28; j_gene: TRBJ1-5; CDR3aa: CASSSLLPDRPYSNQPQHF; CDR3nt: TGTGCCAGCAGTTCTCTTTTGCCCGACAGGCCGTATAGCAATCAGCCCCAGCATTTT
abundance: few; d_gene: TRBD2; v_gene: TRBV29-1; j_gene: TRBJ2-5; CDR3aa: CSVVTPTSGVQETQYF; CDR3nt: TGCAGCGTTGTGACCCCGACTAGCGGTGTCCAAGAGACCCAGTACTTC
abundance: NA; d_gene: TRBD1; v_gene: TRBV5-1; j_gene: TRBJ1-2; CDR3aa: CASSGTRTGSYGYTF; CDR3nt: TGCGCCAGCAGCGGTACTAGGACAGGGAGCTATGGCTACACCTTC
abundance: NA; d_gene: NA; v_gene: TRBV5-1; j_gene: TRBJ2-7; CDR3aa: CASRLSARSEQYF; CDR3nt: TGCGCCAGCAGACTAAGCGCTAGGAGCGAGCAGTACTTC
abundance: NA; d_gene: NA; v_gene: TRBV12-5; j_gene: TRBJ2-3; CDR3aa: CASGQASRGTDTQYF; CDR3nt: TGTGCTAGTGGCCAGGCTAGCCGCGGTACAGATACGCAGTATTTT
abundance: NA; d_gene: NA; v_gene: TRBV7-9; j_gene: TRBJ2-1; CDR3aa: CASGAGLNEQFF; CDR3nt: TGTGCCAGCGGAGCGGGCCTCAATGAGCAGTTCTTC
abundance: few; d_gene: NA; v_gene: TRBV29-1; j_gene: TRBJ2-7; CDR3aa: CSVATGNEQYF; CDR3nt: TGCAGCGTAGCGACGGGGAACGAGCAGTACTTC
abundance: NA; d_gene: TRBD1; v_gene: TRBV27; j_gene: TRBJ2-5; CDR3aa: CASSSWDSEETQYF; CDR3nt: TGTGCCAGCAGTTCCTGGGACAGTGAAGAGACCCAGTACTTC
abundance: few; d_gene: TRBD1; v_gene: TRBV5-1; j_gene: TRBJ1-1; CDR3aa: CASSRGQGNTEAFF; CDR3nt: TGCGCCAGCAGCAGAGGACAGGGGAACACTGAAGCTTTCTTT
abundance: few; d_gene: NA; v_gene: TRBV10-3; j_gene: TRBJ2-2; CDR3aa: CAIARANTGELFF; CDR3nt: TGTGCCATCGCCCGTGCGAACACCGGGGAGCTGTTTTTT
abundance: few; d_gene: NA; v_gene: TRBV7-9; j_gene: TRBJ2-7; CDR3aa: CASSPRSFSYEQYF; CDR3nt: TGTGCCAGCAGCCCCAGATCGTTCTCCTACGAGCAGTACTTC
abundance: NA; d_gene: NA; v_gene: TRBV29-1; j_gene: TRBJ2-2; CDR3aa: CSVAGPVQGELFF; CDR3nt: TGCAGCGTTGCGGGCCCCGTTCAAGGGGAGCTGTTTTTT
abundance: once; d_gene: NA; v_gene: TRBV6-1; j_gene: TRBJ2-1; CDR3aa: CASSEERPAFDGSNEQFF; CDR3nt: TGTGCCAGCAGTGAAGAGCGACCAGCTTTTGACGGCTCCAATGAGCAGTTCTTC
abundance: NA; d_gene: NA; v_gene: TRBV27; j_gene: TRBJ2-7; CDR3aa: CASSPGDEQYF; CDR3nt: TGTGCCAGCAGCCCAGGGGACGAGCAGTACTTC
abundance: few; d_gene: TRBD1; v_gene: TRBV19; j_gene: TRBJ1-2; CDR3aa: CASSEQGPNGYTF; CDR3nt: TGTGCCAGTAGTGAACAGGGGCCAAATGGCTACACCTTC
abundance: NA; d_gene: TRBD1; v_gene: TRBV28; j_gene: TRBJ2-4; CDR3aa: CASSGGQGKNIQYF; CDR3nt: TGTGCCAGCAGTGGGGGACAGGGCAAAAACATTCAGTACTTC
abundance: NA; d_gene: NA; v_gene: TRBV4-1; j_gene: TRBJ2-3; CDR3aa: CASSQDTSTDTQYF; CDR3nt: TGCGCCAGCAGCCAAGATACTAGCACAGATACGCAGTATTTT
abundance: few; d_gene: TRBD1; v_gene: TRBV30; j_gene: TRBJ1-2; CDR3aa: CAWNTPQQGGNYYGYTF; CDR3nt: TGTGCCTGGAATACCCCCCAACAGGGGGGAAACTACTATGGCTACACCTTC
abundance: NA; d_gene: NA; v_gene: TRBV5-1; j_gene: TRBJ2-5; CDR3aa: CASSLVQGKETQYF; CDR3nt: TGCGCCAGCAGCTTGGTACAGGGAAAAGAGACCCAGTACTTC
abundance: few; d_gene: TRBD2; v_gene: TRBV29-1; j_gene: TRBJ2-1; CDR3aa: CSVQGGTSGLYNEQFF; CDR3nt: TGCAGCGTCCAAGGGGGGACTAGCGGTCTATACAATGAGCAGTTCTTC
abundance: NA; d_gene: NA; v_gene: TRBV7-8; j_gene: TRBJ2-3; CDR3aa: CASIKNTGITDTQYF; CDR3nt: TGTGCCAGCATCAAGAATACCGGGATCACAGATACGCAGTATTTT
abundance: NA; d_gene: NA; v_gene: TRBV7-2; j_gene: TRBJ2-7; CDR3aa: CASSDLGLTYEQYF; CDR3nt: TGTGCCAGCAGTGACCTCGGGCTAACATACGAGCAGTACTTC
abundance: NA; d_gene: NA; v_gene: TRBV6-5; j_gene: TRBJ1-2; CDR3aa: CASSYSRAGGYGYTF; CDR3nt: TGTGCCAGCAGTTACTCGAGAGCAGGAGGGTATGGCTACACCTTC
abundance: NA; d_gene: NA; v_gene: TRBV19; j_gene: TRBJ1-1; CDR3aa: CASSAGGHTHTEAFF; CDR3nt: TGTGCCAGTAGCGCTGGGGGCCACACTCACACTGAAGCTTTCTTT
abundance: NA; d_gene: TRBD2; v_gene: TRBV4-3; j_gene: TRBJ2-7; CDR3aa: CASSQGLAGYYEQYF; CDR3nt: TGCGCCAGCAGCCAGGGACTAGCGGGATACTACGAGCAGTACTTC
abundance: NA; d_gene: NA; v_gene: TRBV27; j_gene: TRBJ2-3; CDR3aa: CASSLSGVDTQYF; CDR3nt: TGTGCCAGCAGTTTATCCGGGGTAGATACGCAGTATTTT
abundance: few; d_gene: NA; v_gene: TRBV4-1; j_gene: TRBJ2-7; CDR3aa: CASSQAGRDEQYF; CDR3nt: TGCGCCAGCAGCCAAGCGGGGCGGGACGAGCAGTACTTC
abundance: few; d_gene: TRBD2; v_gene: TRBV7-2; j_gene: TRBJ2-7; CDR3aa: CASSLASGSYEQYF; CDR3nt: TGTGCCAGCAGCTTAGCCAGCGGGAGCTACGAGCAGTACTTC
abundance: few; d_gene: NA; v_gene: TRBV4-1; j_gene: TRBJ1-2; CDR3aa: CASSQDPPSPGGYYGYTF; CDR3nt: TGCGCCAGCAGCCAGGACCCACCCTCTCCGGGAGGTTACTATGGCTACACCTTC
abundance: few; d_gene: TRBD1; v_gene: TRBV7-8; j_gene: TRBJ1-2; CDR3aa: CASTAGTGLPGNYGYTF; CDR3nt: TGTGCCAGCACCGCCGGGACAGGACTTCCAGGGAACTATGGCTACACCTTC